What follows are 9 T cell receptor beta chains derived from one specimen sequenced in a study of vaccination effects on CD4 cells after COVID-19. No antigens are known for them. Before sequencing took place, the ViraFEST assay used viral peptide pools to expand antigen-specific CD4+ T cells. Between days 10 and 11 of culture, CD4+ T cells were separated out. SARS-CoV-2 infected the person between March and December 2020, as confirmed by PCR. Some clones are missing from TCRdb's copy, which holds only in-frame ones; the method was immunoSEQ multiplex PCR. The sample shows about 45,000 clones, around 74% of them seen only once. The material was CD4+ T cells from PBMCs cultured with a peptide pool, obtained before COVID-19 vaccination. The receptors derive from a human donor who had a prior SARS-CoV-2 infection.

J is TRBJ1-3 and V is TRBV19; possibly TRBD1 for D (6 bases). Trimming pared 9 bases from V and 0 bases from J, leaving 18 bases between. CDR3 length: 16 residues. The V gene's germline CDR1 is LNHDA and CDR2 SQIVND (reference sequence). CDR3 region: CASCRQAVISGNTIYF. DNA of the CDR3: TGTGCCAGCTGTAGACAGGCAGTCATCTCTGGAAACACCATATATTTT.

The CDR3 sequence is CASSEVSGGETQYF. CDR3 nucleotide sequence: TGTGCCAGCAGTGAAGTCTCGGGAGGTGAGACCCAGTACTTC. This chain uses TRBV6-1 with TRBJ2-5; 7 positions match TRBD2. The CDR3 extends over 14 amino acids. Germline lookup yields CDR1 MNHNS and CDR2 SASEGT. V was clipped by 1 base and J by 5 bases; unmatched bases: 4.

This chain uses TRBV30 with TRBJ2-5; D possibly corresponds to TRBD2 (7 bases). Germline assignment: CDR1 GTSNPN and CDR2 SVGIG (reference sequence). The CDR3 runs 14 residues. Trimming shortened V by 0 bases and J by 5 bases, and 13 bases separated the two germline ends. The CDR3 region has the DNA TGTGCCTGGAGTGTAGGGGGGGGGCTCGAGACCCAGTACTTC. Translating gives CAWSVGGGLETQYF.

The chain employs TRBV7-2 and TRBJ1-6; 8 nucleotides match TRBD1. CDR3 length: 15 amino acids. The V and J ends lost 5 bases and 4 bases, in that order; junction bases with no gene match: 4. From germline, CDR1 is SGHTA and CDR2 FQGNSA. The CDR3 DNA sequence: TGTGCCAGCAGCCGCCGACAGGGGTATAATTCACCCCTCCACTTT. Its protein product is CASSRRQGYNSPLHF.

The chain recombines TRBV27 with TRBJ2-2; tentatively, D is TRBD1 (6 bases). The V gene's germline CDR1 is MNHEY and CDR2 SMNVEV (reference sequence). The V and J ends lost 5 bases and 0 bases respectively, with 13 bases between them. The CDR3 totals 16 residues. The CDR3 DNA reads as TGTGCCAGCAGTCGCGTGGGGGCGCCGAACACCGGGGAGCTGTTTTTT. This codes for CASSRVGAPNTGELFF.

The chain couples TRBV7-8 to TRBJ1-2, with a weak D call TRBD1 (5 bases). The germline V gene encodes CDR1 SGHVS and CDR2 FQNEAQ. Trimming left V 5 bases short and J 4 bases short, with 11 bases between. The CDR3 runs 13 residues. The CDR3 bases are TGTGCCAGCAGCCTATTAAGGGGCTATGGCTACACCTTC. It encodes CASSLLRGYGYTF.

This clone was observed at least ten times. This rearrangement joins TRBV30 to TRBJ1-2, with TRBD1 as a possible D gene (5 bases). The germline V gene encodes CDR1 GTSNPN and CDR2 SVGIG (reference sequence). The CDR3 consists of 15 residues. V was trimmed by 0 bases and J by 5 bases, leaving 16 bases between them. CDR3 DNA sequence: TGTGCCTGGAGTGTACTGACCTTAGGGGCTTATGGCTACACCTTC. Translated, it gives CAWSVLTLGAYGYTF.

This rearrangement joins TRBV24-1 to TRBJ2-7; 8 bases are a match to TRBD2. The V gene's germline CDR1 is KGHDR and CDR2 SFDVKD. The CDR3 runs 15 residues. With V trimmed by 5 bases and J by 0 bases, 5 bases remained unmatched. CDR3 sequence (DNA): TGTGCCACCAGTGCGGCGGGAGGACTCTCCTACGAGCAGTACTTC. Encoded protein: CATSAAGGLSYEQYF.

The chain couples TRBV3-1 (or the pseudogene TRBV3-2) to TRBJ1-2; D might be TRBD1 (5 bases). Germline V gene sequence: CDR1 LGHDT, CDR2 YNNKEL (reference sequence). V dropped 4 bases and J dropped 13 bases, with 19 bases sitting between them. This CDR3 region has 13 residues. CDR3 residues: CASSLRGTGRGTF. The DNA for the CDR3 is TGTGCCAGCAGCCTGCGGGGGACGGGTAGGGGCACCTTC.